The count of the clone carrying this TCR beta chain is one. These data are taken from a study of control samples from healthy donors and cancer patients. Measured with immunoSEQ multiplex PCR; TCRdb has only the in-frame clones, and not every one. The table includes approximately 150,000 clones, 96% detected once. CDR1 SGHTA and CDR2 FQGTGA come from the germline V gene. The CDR3 covers 16 residues. The V end was cut by 2 bases, the J end by 1 base, with 11 bases between. The clonotype comes from a woman in her twenties or thirties in good health. The gene calls are TRBV7-3 and TRBJ2-2; TRBD2 is a possible D gene (6 bases). Sequencing was done on a sample of blood. The DNA for the CDR3 is TGTGCCAGCAGCTTATTTCGGGGGAAGAACACCGGGGAGCTGTTTTTT. This translates into CASSLFRGKNTGELFF.